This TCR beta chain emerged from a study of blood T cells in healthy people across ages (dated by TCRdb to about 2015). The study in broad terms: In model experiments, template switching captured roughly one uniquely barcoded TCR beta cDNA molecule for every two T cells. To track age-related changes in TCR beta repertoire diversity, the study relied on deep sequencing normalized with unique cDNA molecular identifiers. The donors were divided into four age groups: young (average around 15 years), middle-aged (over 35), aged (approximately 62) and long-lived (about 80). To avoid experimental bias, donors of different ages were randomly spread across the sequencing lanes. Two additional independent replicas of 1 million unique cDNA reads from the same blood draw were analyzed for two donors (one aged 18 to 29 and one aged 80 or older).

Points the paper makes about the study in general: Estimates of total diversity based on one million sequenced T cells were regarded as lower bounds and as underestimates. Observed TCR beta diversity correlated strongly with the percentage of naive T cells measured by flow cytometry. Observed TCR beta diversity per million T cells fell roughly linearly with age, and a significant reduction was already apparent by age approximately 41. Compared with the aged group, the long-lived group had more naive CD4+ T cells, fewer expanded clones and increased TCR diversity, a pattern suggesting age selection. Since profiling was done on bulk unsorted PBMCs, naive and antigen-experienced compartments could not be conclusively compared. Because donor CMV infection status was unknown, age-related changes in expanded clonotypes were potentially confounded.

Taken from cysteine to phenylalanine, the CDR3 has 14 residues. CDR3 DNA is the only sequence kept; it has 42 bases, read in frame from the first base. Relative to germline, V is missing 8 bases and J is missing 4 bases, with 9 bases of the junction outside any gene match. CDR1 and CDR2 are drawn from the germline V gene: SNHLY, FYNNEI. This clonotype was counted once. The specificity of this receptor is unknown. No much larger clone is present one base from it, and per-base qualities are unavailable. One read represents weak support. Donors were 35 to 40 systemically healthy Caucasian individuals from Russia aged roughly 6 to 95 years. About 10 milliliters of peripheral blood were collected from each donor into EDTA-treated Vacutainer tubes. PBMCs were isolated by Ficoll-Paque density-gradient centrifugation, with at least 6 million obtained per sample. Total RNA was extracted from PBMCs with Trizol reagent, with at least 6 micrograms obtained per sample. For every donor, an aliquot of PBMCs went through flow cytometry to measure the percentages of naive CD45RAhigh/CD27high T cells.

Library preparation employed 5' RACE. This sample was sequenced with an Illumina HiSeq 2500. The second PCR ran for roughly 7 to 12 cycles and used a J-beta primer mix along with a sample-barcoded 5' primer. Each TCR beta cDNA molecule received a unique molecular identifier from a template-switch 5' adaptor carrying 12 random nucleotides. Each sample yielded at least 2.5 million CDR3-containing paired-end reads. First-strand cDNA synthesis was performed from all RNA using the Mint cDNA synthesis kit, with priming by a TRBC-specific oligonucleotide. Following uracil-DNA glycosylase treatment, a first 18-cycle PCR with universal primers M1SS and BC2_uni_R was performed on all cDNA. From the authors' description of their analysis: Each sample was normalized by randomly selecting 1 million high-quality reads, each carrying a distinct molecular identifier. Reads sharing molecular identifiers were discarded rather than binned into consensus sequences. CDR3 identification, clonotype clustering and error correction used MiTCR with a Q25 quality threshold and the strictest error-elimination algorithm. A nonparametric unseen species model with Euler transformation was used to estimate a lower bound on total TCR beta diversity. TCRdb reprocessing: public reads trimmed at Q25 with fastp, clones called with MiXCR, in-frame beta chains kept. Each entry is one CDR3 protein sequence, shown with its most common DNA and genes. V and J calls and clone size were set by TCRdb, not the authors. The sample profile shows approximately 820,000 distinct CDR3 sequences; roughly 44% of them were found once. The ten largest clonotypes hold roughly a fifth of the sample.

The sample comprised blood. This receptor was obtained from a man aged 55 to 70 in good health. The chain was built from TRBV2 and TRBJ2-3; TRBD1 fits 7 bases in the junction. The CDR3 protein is CASRRQGPSDTQYF. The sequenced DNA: TGTGCCAGCCGTAGACAGGGCCCCTCAGATACGCAGTATTTT.